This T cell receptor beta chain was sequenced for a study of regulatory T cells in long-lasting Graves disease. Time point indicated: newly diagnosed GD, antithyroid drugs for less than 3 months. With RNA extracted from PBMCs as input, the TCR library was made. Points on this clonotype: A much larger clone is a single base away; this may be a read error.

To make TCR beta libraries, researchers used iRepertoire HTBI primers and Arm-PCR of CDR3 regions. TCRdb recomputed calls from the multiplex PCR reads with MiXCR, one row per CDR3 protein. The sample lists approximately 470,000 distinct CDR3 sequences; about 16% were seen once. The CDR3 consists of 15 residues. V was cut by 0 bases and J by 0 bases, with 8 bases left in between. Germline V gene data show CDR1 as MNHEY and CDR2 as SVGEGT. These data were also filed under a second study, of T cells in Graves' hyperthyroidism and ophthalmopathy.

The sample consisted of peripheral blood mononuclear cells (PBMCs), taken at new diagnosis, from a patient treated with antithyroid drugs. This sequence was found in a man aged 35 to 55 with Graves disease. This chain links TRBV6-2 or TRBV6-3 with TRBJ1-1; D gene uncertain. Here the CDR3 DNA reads TGTGCCAGCAGTTACTCGAAAATGGTGAACACTGAAGCTTTCTTT. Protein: CASSYSKMVNTEAFF.